The T cell receptor (beta chain) under discussion was sequenced for a study of shared clonotypes between healthy human individuals. Germline assignment: CDR1 SNHLY and CDR2 FYNNEI. CDR3 length: 12 residues. V was shortened by 7 bases and J by 8 bases, with 14 bases between the two germline ends. The data were produced by immunoSEQ multiplex PCR, yet TCRdb's version contains in-frame clones alone and is incomplete. The sample has over 2 million clones, roughly 94% seen once. The naive CD8 fraction comprised CD45RO-negative cells positively selected for CCR7 and excluded terminally differentiated effector memory CD45RA+ cells.

Sequenced material: naive CD8+ T cells sorted from blood. The chain is built from TRBV2 and TRBJ1-2; no firm D call. The sequence was obtained from a man aged 18 to 29 in good health. The CDR3, as DNA: TGTGCCAGCACCCCGGATCGTAAGGGCTACACCTTC. It yields the protein CASTPDRKGYTF. Supplemented by reference TRBV2 and TRBJ1-2, the full variable domain reads EPEVTQTPSHQVTQMGQEVILRCVPISNHLYFYWYRQILGQKVEFLVSFYNNEISEKSEIFDDQFSVERPDGSNFTLKIRSTKLEDSAMYFCASTPDRKGYTFGSGTRLTVV.